Listed below are T cell receptor beta chains from one sample, sequenced in a study of shared clonotypes between healthy human individuals. The data were produced by immunoSEQ multiplex PCR, yet TCRdb's version contains in-frame clones alone and is incomplete. The table lists hundreds of thousands of clones, approximately 95% of them singletons, with 0.06% in the top ten. The sequenced sample consisted of naive CD4+ T cells sorted from blood. All receptors come from a woman aged 30 to 39 in good health. Each CDR3 is given without its conserved first and last residue.

TRBJ2-5,TRBV27,ASSPKRDWETQY
TRBJ2-7,TRBV6-1,ASSLGGPSSYEQY
TRBJ1-5,TRBV30,AWNPTGGGQPQH
TRBJ2-1,TRBV5-1,ASSLAGGPADEQF
TRBJ1-5,TRBV4-1,ASSQGYQGRVGSNQPQH
TRBJ2-5,TRBV5-1,ASSLGQGGGETQY
TRBJ2-3,TRBV28,ASSIGDYTDTQY
TRBJ1-1,TRBV5-1,ASSRGTGNTEAF
TRBJ2-5,TRBV20-1,SATEETQY
TRBJ2-7,TRBV28,ASSLGLAGGPPY
TRBJ2-7,TRBV11-2,ASSPEVSEQY
TRBJ2-3,TRBV5-8,ASSPESHTDTQY
TRBJ2-7,TRBV18,ASSRSDEQY
TRBJ2-3,TRBV19,ASSIGSADTQY
TRBJ2-7,TRBV19,ASPPRDRGRGGEVYEQY
TRBJ1-1,TRBV6-6,ASSYSGGQEAEAF
TRBJ1-1,TRBV5-1,ASSLAGEENTEAF
TRBJ2-2,TRBV18,ASSPVTHDTGELF
TRBJ1-3,TRBV5-4,ASSLLGAGNTIY
TRBJ2-1,TRBV5-1,ASSRANNGVDEQF
TRBJ2-7,TRBV28,ASILAGGKEQY
TRBJ2-7,TRBV2,ASRDGLAGDPH
TRBJ2-3,TRBV19,ASSARGTDTQY
TRBJ1-1,TRBV9,ASSVGMGTEAF
TRBJ2-7,TRBV6-1,ASSEPGDLSYEQY
TRBJ2-7,TRBV28,ASSLNSPNVHEQY
TRBJ2-1,TRBV7-3,ASSPGTSGMGEQF
TRBJ2-7,TRBV13,ASSLEGLAVSYEQY
TRBJ1-3,TRBV28,ASSFSPAGGPGNTIY
TRBJ2-3,TRBV5-1,ASSRKTSGRVTDTQY
TRBJ2-7,TRBV19,ASSSGPTSYEQY
TRBJ1-5,TRBV19,ASSGGQPQH
TRBJ2-7,TRBV28,ASSAQQLGTVVSYEQY
TRBJ2-1,TRBV25-1,ASSEYQEQF
TRBJ2-7,TRBV15,ATSRDQVARNEQY
TRBJ1-1,TRBV28,ASSPSLRGNTEAF
TRBJ2-1,TRBV19,ASSNSHSGRVYNEQF
TRBJ1-3,TRBV7-9,ASSSAGDSSGNTIY
TRBJ1-1,TRBV10-1,ASSRDSNTEAF
TRBJ2-5,TRBV18,ASSPKETQY
TRBJ2-1,TRBV4-2,ASSQGDVGGYEQF
TRBJ1-1,TRBV6-5,ASSYRRRAEAF
-,TRBV5-1,ASSLGQGILDEQY
TRBJ2-2,TRBV10-3,ATEDSANTGELF
TRBJ1-2,TRBV19,ASSSRGYSGYT
TRBJ2-3,TRBV6-5,ASSSDQLVTQY
TRBJ2-3,TRBV7-2,ASSLWTSGTDTQY
TRBJ1-1,TRBV6-1,ASITPADHTEAF
TRBJ2-2,TRBV11-1,ASSLDRGNTGELF
TRBJ1-4,TRBV6-5,ASSPGTQNEKLF